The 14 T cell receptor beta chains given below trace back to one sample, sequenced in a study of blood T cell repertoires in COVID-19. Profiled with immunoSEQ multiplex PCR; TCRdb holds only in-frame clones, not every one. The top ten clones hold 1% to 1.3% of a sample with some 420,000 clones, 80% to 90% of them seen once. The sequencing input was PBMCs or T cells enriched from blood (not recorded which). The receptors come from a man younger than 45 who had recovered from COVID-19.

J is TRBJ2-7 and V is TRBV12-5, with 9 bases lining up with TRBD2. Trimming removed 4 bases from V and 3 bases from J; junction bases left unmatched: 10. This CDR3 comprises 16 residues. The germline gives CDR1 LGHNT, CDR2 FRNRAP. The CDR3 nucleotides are TGTGCTAGTGGTTACGCCTCTAGCGGGATTTACTACGAGCAGTACTTC. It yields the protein CASGYASSGIYYEQYF.

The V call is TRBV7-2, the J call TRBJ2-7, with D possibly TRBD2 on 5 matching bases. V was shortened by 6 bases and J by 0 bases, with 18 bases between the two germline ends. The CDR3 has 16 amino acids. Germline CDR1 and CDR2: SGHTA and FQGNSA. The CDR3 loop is CASSSSWPSSSYEQYF. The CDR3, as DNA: TGTGCCAGCAGTTCGAGCTGGCCTAGCTCCTCCTACGAGCAGTACTTC.

This CDR3 reads CASRLLSTSGETQYF. In nucleotides, the CDR3 is TGCGCCAGCAGACTACTTAGTACTAGCGGGGAGACCCAGTACTTC. The chain has TRBV5-1 and TRBJ2-5; 9 positions match TRBD2. V was pared by 5 bases and J by 5 bases, with 10 bases of the junction left unmatched. This CDR3 spans 15 amino acids. Germline V lookup: CDR1 SGHRS, CDR2 YFSETQ.

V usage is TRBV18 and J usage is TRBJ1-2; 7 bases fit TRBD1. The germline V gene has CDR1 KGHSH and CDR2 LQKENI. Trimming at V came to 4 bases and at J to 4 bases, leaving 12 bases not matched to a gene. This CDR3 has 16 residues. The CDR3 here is CASSLTLAGTAYGYTF. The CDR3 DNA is TGTGCCAGCTCACTCACTCTTGCCGGGACAGCCTATGGCTACACCTTC.

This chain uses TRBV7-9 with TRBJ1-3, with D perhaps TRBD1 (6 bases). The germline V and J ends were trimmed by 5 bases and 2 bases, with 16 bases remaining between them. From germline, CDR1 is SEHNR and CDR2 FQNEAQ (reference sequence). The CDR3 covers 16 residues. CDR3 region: CASSLRTARTGNTIYF. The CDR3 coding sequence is TGTGCCAGCAGCCTAAGGACAGCGAGGACTGGAAACACCATATATTTT.

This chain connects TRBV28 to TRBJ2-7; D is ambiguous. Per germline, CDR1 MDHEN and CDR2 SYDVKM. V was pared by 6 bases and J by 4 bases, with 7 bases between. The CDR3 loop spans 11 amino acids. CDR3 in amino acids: CASSVSYEQYF. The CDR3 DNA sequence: TGTGCCAGCAGCGTTAGTTACGAGCAGTACTTC. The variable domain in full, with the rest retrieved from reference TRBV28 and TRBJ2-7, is DVKVTQSSRYLVKRTGEKVFLECVQDMDHENMFWYRQDPGLGLRLIYFSYDVKMKEKGDIPEGYSVSREKKERFSLILESASTNQTSMYLCASSVSYEQYFGPGTRLTVT.

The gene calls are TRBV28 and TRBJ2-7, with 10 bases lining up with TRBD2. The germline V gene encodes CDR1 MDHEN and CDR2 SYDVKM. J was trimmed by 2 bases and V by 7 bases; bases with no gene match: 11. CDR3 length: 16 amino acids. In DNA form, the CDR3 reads TGTGCCAGCACTAAAAACGGACTAGCGGATACCTACGAGCAGTACTTC. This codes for CASTKNGLADTYEQYF.

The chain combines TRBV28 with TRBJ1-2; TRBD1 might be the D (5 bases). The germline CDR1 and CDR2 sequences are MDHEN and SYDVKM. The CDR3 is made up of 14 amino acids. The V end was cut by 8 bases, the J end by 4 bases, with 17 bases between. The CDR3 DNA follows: TGTGCCAGCCTCAACCTACAGGCCATCTATGGCTACACCTTC. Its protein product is CASLNLQAIYGYTF.

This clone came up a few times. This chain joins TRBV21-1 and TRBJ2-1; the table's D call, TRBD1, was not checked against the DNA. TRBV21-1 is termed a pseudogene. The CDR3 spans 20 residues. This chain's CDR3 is CASSKVDKGALLARGNEQFF. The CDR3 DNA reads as TGTGCCAGCAGCAAAGTTGACAAGGGGGCGCTTCTAGCGAGAGGGAATGAGCAGTTCTTC.

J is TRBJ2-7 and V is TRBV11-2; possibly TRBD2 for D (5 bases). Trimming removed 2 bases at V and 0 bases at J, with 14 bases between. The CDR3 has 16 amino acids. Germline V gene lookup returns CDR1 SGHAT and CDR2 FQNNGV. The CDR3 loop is CASSLQSGVASYEQYF. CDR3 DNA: TGTGCCAGCAGCTTACAAAGCGGAGTTGCCTCCTACGAGCAGTACTTC. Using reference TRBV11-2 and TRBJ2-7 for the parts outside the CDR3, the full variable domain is EAGVAQSPRYKIIEKRQSVAFWCNPISGHATLYWYQQILGQGPKLLIQFQNNGVVDDSQLPKDRFSAERLKGVDSTLKIQPAKLEDSAVYLCASSLQSGVASYEQYFGPGTRLTVT.

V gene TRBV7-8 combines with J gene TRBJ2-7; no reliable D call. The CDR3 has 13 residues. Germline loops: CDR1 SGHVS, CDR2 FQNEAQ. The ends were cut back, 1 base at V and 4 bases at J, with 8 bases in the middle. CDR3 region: CASSLELIYEQYF. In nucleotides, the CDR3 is TGTGCCAGCAGCTTAGAACTGATATACGAGCAGTACTTC.

CDR3 protein: CASRLAGAGELFF. As DNA, the CDR3 is TGTGCCAGCAGATTAGCGGGAGCCGGGGAGCTGTTTTTT. The rearrangement joins TRBV6-5 to TRBJ2-2; TRBD2 matches at 9 bases. The CDR3 totals 13 residues. Germline CDR1 and CDR2: MNHEY and SVGAGI. V lost 6 bases and J lost 6; bases outside the gene matches: 2.

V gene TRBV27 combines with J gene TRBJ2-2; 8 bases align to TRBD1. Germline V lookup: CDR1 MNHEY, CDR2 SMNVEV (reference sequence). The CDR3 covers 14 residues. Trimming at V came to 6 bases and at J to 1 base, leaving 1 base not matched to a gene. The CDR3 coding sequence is TGTGCCAGCAGAGGGACAGGGAACACCGGGGAGCTGTTTTTT. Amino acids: CASRGTGNTGELFF.

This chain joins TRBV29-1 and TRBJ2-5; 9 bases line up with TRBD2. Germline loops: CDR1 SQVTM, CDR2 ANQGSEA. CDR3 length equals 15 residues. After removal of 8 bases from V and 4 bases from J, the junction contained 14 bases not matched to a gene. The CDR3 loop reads CSITRDGSGRETQYF. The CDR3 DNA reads TGCAGCATCACAAGGGATGGTAGCGGGAGAGAGACCCAGTACTTC.